This T cell receptor (beta chain) came from a study of tumor-infiltrating lymphocytes in localized non-small cell lung cancer. Libraries were prepared by immunoSEQ multiplex PCR; TCRdb keeps only in-frame clonotypes and omits some of them. The sample contains roughly 2,400 clones, about 50% of which appear only once. Germline V CDR1 and CDR2: LNHNV, YYDKDF (reference sequence). With V trimmed by 3 bases and J by 4 bases, 1 base remained unmatched. This CDR3 region has 13 residues. The rearrangement uses TRBV15 and TRBJ2-5; the match to TRBD1 covers 8 bases. The source of this sequence is a human donor with non-small cell lung cancer. Some clones in this sample may be carry-over from other donors' samples. Sequenced material: uninvolved lung tissue not adjacent to the tumor. The CDR3: CATSRDRAETQYF. As DNA, the CDR3 is TGTGCCACCAGCAGGGACAGGGCAGAGACCCAGTACTTC.